The clone carrying this TCR beta chain has only a few counts. Its target is unknown. TCR alpha and beta CDR3 regions were amplified from RNA using iRepertoire nested multiplex PCR. TCRdb re-called the multiplex PCR reads with MiXCR, one entry per CDR3 protein. Here the sample spans approximately 90,000 distinct CDR3 sequences, 23% being singletons. These data belong to a study of glioma-infiltrating T cells. Study findings and constraints: Gliomas, especially low-grade, showed above-expected tissue-blood divergence; non-neoplastic patients showed below.

Germline V gene sequence: CDR1 SGHVS, CDR2 FNYEAQ. The CDR3 has 14 amino acids. The trim removed 4 bases at V and 6 bases at J, leaving 6 bases unmatched. What was sequenced was glioma tissue, nonneoplastic brain tissue, or PBMCs (not recorded which). The chain joins TRBV7-6 to TRBJ2-3, with 8 nucleotides matching TRBD2. The sequence derives from a human donor with low-grade glioma or glioblastoma, undergoing nonglioma brain surgery, or in good health (not recorded which). CDR3 sequence: CASSSGGALDTQYF. DNA of the CDR3: TGTGCCAGCAGCTCCGGGGGGGCCCTGGATACGCAGTATTTT.